These 24 T cell receptor beta chains were sequenced from one sample in a study of blood T cell repertoires in COVID-19. The method was immunoSEQ multiplex PCR; TCRdb's version includes in-frame clones alone and lacks a portion of them. The table has hundreds of thousands of clones, about 85% seen once. Sequenced material: peripheral blood. These receptors came from an elderly woman with acute or convalescent COVID-19.

J is TRBJ2-1 and V is TRBV29-1; the match to TRBD2 covers 9 bases. This CDR3 comprises 14 residues. J gave up 5 bases and V 4 bases, and 6 bases lay outside the gene matches. Germline CDR1 is SQVTM and CDR2 is ANQGSEA. CDR3 DNA: TGCAGCGTTGTGGCTAGCGGGGCTCACAATGAGCAGTTCTTC. Protein sequence: CSVVASGAHNEQFF.

The sample holds one count of this clone. V usage is TRBV4-1 and J usage is TRBJ1-5, with 7 bases identical to TRBD1. Germline CDR1 and CDR2: MGHRA and YSYEKL. The CDR3 spans 16 residues. Germline trimming cut 0 bases from V and 2 bases from J; bases unmatched to any gene: 4. CDR3 sequence: CASSQEGRGGNQPQHF. DNA of the CDR3: TGCGCCAGCAGCCAAGAAGGCAGGGGGGGCAATCAGCCCCAGCATTTT.

The rearrangement joins TRBV3-1 (or the pseudogene TRBV3-2) to TRBJ1-2; D remains unclear. V was pared by 0 bases and J by 4 bases, with 12 bases between. This CDR3 comprises 15 residues. Germline V gene lookup returns CDR1 LGHDT and CDR2 YNNKEL (reference sequence). CDR3 sequence (DNA): TGTGCCAGCAGCCAAGAAACCTTGGGGAGCTATGGCTACACCTTC. Amino acid sequence: CASSQETLGSYGYTF.

This chain links TRBV3-1 (or the pseudogene TRBV3-2) with TRBJ1-1; no clear D. Trimming took 4 bases from V and 4 from J, leaving 13 bases between them. Looked up from germline, CDR1 is LGHDT and CDR2 is YNNKEL (reference sequence). This CDR3 has 14 amino acids. The CDR3 DNA sequence: TGTGCCAGCAGCCCCGGTACAGTAACCACTGAAGCTTTCTTT. This encodes CASSPGTVTTEAFF.

The CDR3 loop is CASAPHGTGGDEQYF. CDR3 nucleotides: TGCGCCAGCGCCCCCCACGGGACAGGGGGCGACGAGCAGTACTTC. The chain combines TRBV5-1 with TRBJ2-7; 12 positions agree with TRBD1. Germline V gene data show CDR1 as SGHRS and CDR2 as YFSETQ. This CDR3 spans 15 amino acids. V shed 7 bases and J 5 bases; nucleotides not matched to a gene: 10.

The rearrangement uses TRBV25-1 and TRBJ2-7, with 12 bases matching TRBD2. V dropped 5 bases and J dropped 2; count of bases not matched to a gene: 7. CDR3 size: 16 residues. Germline CDR1 MGHDK, CDR2 SYGVNS. The DNA of the CDR3 is TGTGCCAGCAGTCAGACTAGCGGGAGCGTTACCTACGAGCAGTACTTC. This translates into CASSQTSGSVTYEQYF.

This sequence joins TRBV11-3 and TRBJ1-2; 8 nucleotides match TRBD1. The CDR3 spans 12 residues. The V segment lost 4 bases and the J segment 13 bases; nucleotides outside the gene matches: 8. CDR1 is SGHNT and CDR2 is YENEEA in the germline V gene. For the CDR3, the DNA is TGTGCCAGCAGCTGGGGGGACAGGCGCCGCACCTTC. Amino acid sequence: CASSWGDRRRTF. The whole variable domain, filled in from reference TRBV11-3 and TRBJ1-2, reads EAGVVQSPRYKIIEKKQPVAFWCNPISGHNTLYWYLQNLGQGPELLIRYENEEAVDDSQLPKDRFSAERLKGVDSTLKIQPAELGDSAVYLCASSWGDRRRTFGSGTRLTVV.

This clone was observed a few times. The J gene is TRBJ2-3, the V gene TRBV19, with D hard to call. CDR1 and CDR2 from the germline V gene are LNHDA and SQIVND (reference sequence). Trimming removed 7 bases from V and 5 bases from J, with 10 bases in between. This CDR3 spans 12 amino acids. CDR3 sequence reads: CASNEHGDTQYF. The CDR3 DNA reads as TGTGCCAGTAACGAGCACGGAGATACGCAGTATTTT.

The chain has TRBV15 and TRBJ2-3; 8 nucleotides agree with TRBD2. Germline loops: CDR1 LNHNV, CDR2 YYDKDF (reference sequence). The CDR3 covers 17 residues. The V gene end was trimmed by 0 bases and the J gene end by 1 base; junction bases not matched to a gene: 6. CDR3 nucleotide sequence: TGTGCCACCAGCAGAGATCCCGCTAGCGGGCGCACAGATACGCAGTATTTT. It encodes CATSRDPASGRTDTQYF.

V is TRBV19 and J is TRBJ1-2; TRBD1 aligns across 9 bases. The germline V gene has CDR1 LNHDA and CDR2 SQIVND (reference sequence). This CDR3 region has 17 residues. Trimming took 5 bases from V and 3 from J; bases not matched to a gene: 13. For the CDR3, the DNA is TGTGCCAGTAGTCGAATTCCCAAGACAGGGGGTTACTATGGCTACACCTTC. Encoded protein: CASSRIPKTGGYYGYTF. Based on the CDR3 plus reference TRBV19 and TRBJ1-2, the full variable domain is DGGITQSPKYLFRKEGQNVTLSCEQNLNHDAMYWYRQDPGQGLRLIYYSQIVNDFQKGDIAEGYSVSREKKESFPLTVTSAQKNPTAFYLCASSRIPKTGGYYGYTFGSGTRLTVV.

This sequence joins TRBV7-6 and TRBJ2-5; perhaps TRBD1 as D (7 bases). Germline assignment: CDR1 SGHVS and CDR2 FNYEAQ. This CDR3 is built from 15 residues. V lost 1 base and J 5 bases, leaving 14 bases between the germline ends. The CDR3 DNA sequence: TGTGCCAGCAGCTTAGACGCAGGGGGGTGGGAGACCCAGTACTTC. Its translation: CASSLDAGGWETQYF.

The CDR3 coding sequence is TGTGCCAGCAGCTCCGGGTTAGGGGCGGGGAACTATGGCTACACCTTC. Translating gives CASSSGLGAGNYGYTF. J is TRBJ1-2 and V is TRBV9; a weak D match, TRBD1 (5 bases). The V gene lost 4 bases and the J gene lost 2 bases, with 18 bases spanning the gap. This CDR3 is 16 amino acids long. Looked up from germline, CDR1 is SGDLS and CDR2 is YYNGEE. The full variable domain, completed using reference TRBV9 and TRBJ1-2, is DSGVTQTPKHLITATGQRVTLRCSPRSGDLSVYWYQQSLDQGLQFLIQYYNGEERAKGNILERFSAQQFPDLHSELNLSSLELGDSALYFCASSSGLGAGNYGYTFGSGTRLTVV.

This clone came up a few times. This chain links TRBV7-9 with TRBJ2-7; D might be TRBD2 (6 bases). CDR1 is SEHNR and CDR2 is FQNEAQ in the germline V gene (reference sequence). The length of the CDR3 is 14 residues. V shed 8 bases and J shed 0 bases, with 14 bases lying between them. The chain's CDR3 is CASPPSGSSYEQYF. CDR3 sequence (DNA): TGTGCCAGCCCTCCCAGCGGGTCCTCCTACGAGCAGTACTTC.

The rearrangement uses TRBV18 and TRBJ1-5, with 12 bases identical to TRBD1. V dropped 3 bases and J dropped 6; count of bases not matched to a gene: 0. Per the germline V gene, CDR1 is KGHSH and CDR2 is LQKENI. The CDR3 is made up of 14 amino acids. For the CDR3, the DNA is TGTGCCAGCTCACCGGGACAGGGGGCTCAGCCCCAGCATTTT. Translating gives CASSPGQGAQPQHF.

At least ten counts were recorded for this clone. V and J are TRBV29-1 and TRBJ1-2, with 8 bases matching TRBD1. V was clipped by 6 bases and J by 6 bases; unmatched bases: 9. This CDR3 has 13 residues. Germline V gives CDR1 SQVTM, CDR2 ANQGSEA. The CDR3: CSVDRGFNNGYTF. In DNA, the CDR3 is TGCAGCGTCGACAGGGGTTTTAATAATGGCTACACCTTC.

This chain links TRBV5-1 with TRBJ2-5, with 9 bases fitting TRBD1. J lost 5 bases, V lost 4 bases, and 6 bases had no gene match. Germline loops: CDR1 SGHRS, CDR2 YFSETQ. This CDR3 has 14 amino acids. The CDR3 DNA reads TGCGCCAGCAGCGGACACAGGGGGCCTGAGACCCAGTACTTC. Its protein is CASSGHRGPETQYF.

This clone was observed a single time. This chain uses TRBV3-1 (or the pseudogene TRBV3-2) with TRBJ2-3; D possibly corresponds to TRBD1 (6 bases). The ends were cut back, 0 bases at V and 6 bases at J, with 10 bases in the middle. Germline V gene sequence: CDR1 LGHDT, CDR2 YNNKEL (reference sequence). This CDR3 has 14 amino acids. CDR3 sequence: CASSQETGWDTQYF. The CDR3 DNA sequence: TGTGCCAGCAGCCAAGAAACAGGGTGGGATACGCAGTATTTT.

The count of this clone is one. This chain uses TRBV27 with TRBJ1-6, with 7 bases matching TRBD1. Germline V gives CDR1 MNHEY, CDR2 SMNVEV (reference sequence). V shed 2 bases and J 5 bases; nucleotides not matched to a gene: 3. CDR3 length: 15 amino acids. For the CDR3, the DNA is TGTGCCAGCAGTTTAGCACAGGGGAATAATTCACCCCTCCACTTT. Residues: CASSLAQGNNSPLHF.

The chain is built from TRBV10-3 and TRBJ2-3; possible D gene TRBD2, 6 bases. Per germline, CDR1 ENHRY and CDR2 SYGVKD. This CDR3 is built from 14 residues. Trimming shortened V by 10 bases and J by 2 bases, and 16 bases separated the two germline ends. CDR3 amino acids: CATVHGRTTDTQYF. The DNA of the CDR3 is TGTGCCACGGTACACGGGAGAACCACAGATACGCAGTATTTT.

The chain couples TRBV6-5 to TRBJ2-7; D gene ambiguous. The CDR3 is 14 residues long. Trimming cost V 0 bases and J 6 bases, with 12 bases left between them. Germline V gene lookup returns CDR1 MNHEY and CDR2 SVGAGI. The CDR3 sequence: CASSYSLLSSEQYF. The CDR3 DNA sequence: TGTGCCAGCAGTTACTCCCTCCTATCTTCCGAGCAGTACTTC.

The J gene is TRBJ2-7, the V gene TRBV5-1, with TRBD2 identical over 10 bases. Looked up from germline, CDR1 is SGHRS and CDR2 is YFSETQ. The CDR3 has 15 residues. The ends lost 4 bases at V and 2 bases at J; junction bases unmatched: 6. The DNA for the CDR3 is TGCGCCAGCAGCCCTTCACTAGCGGGAACCTACGAGCAGTACTTC. Translating it yields CASSPSLAGTYEQYF.

The chain uses TRBV14 and TRBJ1-1; 9 nucleotides match TRBD1. The CDR3 runs to 15 residues. Germline loops: CDR1 SGHDN, CDR2 FVKESK. Trimming at V came to 11 bases and at J to 3 bases, leaving 13 bases not matched to a gene. The CDR3 reads CASTRTGDFDTEAFF. Here the CDR3 DNA reads TGTGCCTCAACCCGGACAGGGGATTTTGACACTGAAGCTTTCTTT.

The chain links TRBV29-1 to TRBJ1-3; 8 bases agree with TRBD1. The CDR3 loop spans 15 amino acids. Per the germline V gene, CDR1 is SQVTM and CDR2 is ANQGSEA. Trimming removed 6 bases from V and 4 bases from J; junction bases left unmatched: 11. DNA for the CDR3: TGCAGCGTGGCCCCGACAGGGGTCGTCGGAAACACCATATATTTT. As protein: CSVAPTGVVGNTIYF.

This clone occurred a few times. This rearrangement joins TRBV2 to TRBJ2-3, with D perhaps TRBD2 (5 bases). From germline, CDR1 is SNHLY and CDR2 FYNNEI. The CDR3 length is 14 residues. V lost 8 bases and J lost 1, with 13 bases in between. Here the CDR3 DNA reads TGTGCCAGCGGGAGTAGGTTGGGCACAGATACGCAGTATTTT. Protein product: CASGSRLGTDTQYF. Supplemented by reference TRBV2 and TRBJ2-3, the full variable domain reads EPEVTQTPSHQVTQMGQEVILRCVPISNHLYFYWYRQILGQKVEFLVSFYNNEISEKSEIFDDQFSVERPDGSNFTLKIRSTKLEDSAMYFCASGSRLGTDTQYFGPGTRLTVL.